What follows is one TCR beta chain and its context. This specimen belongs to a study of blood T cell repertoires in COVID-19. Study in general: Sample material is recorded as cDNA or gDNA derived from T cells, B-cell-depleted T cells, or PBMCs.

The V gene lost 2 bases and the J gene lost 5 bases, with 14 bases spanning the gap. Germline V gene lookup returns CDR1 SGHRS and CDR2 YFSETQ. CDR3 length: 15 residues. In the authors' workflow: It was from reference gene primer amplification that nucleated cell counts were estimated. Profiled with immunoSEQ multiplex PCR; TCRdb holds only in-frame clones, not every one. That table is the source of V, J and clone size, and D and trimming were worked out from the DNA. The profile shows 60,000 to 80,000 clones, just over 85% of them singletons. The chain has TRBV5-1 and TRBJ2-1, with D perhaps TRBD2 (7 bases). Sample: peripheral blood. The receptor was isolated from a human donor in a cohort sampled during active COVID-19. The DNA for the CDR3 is TGCGCCAGCAGCTTAGGGGGGGCCGGCCACAATGAGCAGTTCTTC. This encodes CASSLGGAGHNEQFF.